This T cell receptor (beta chain) was found in a study of cytomegalovirus exposure and HLA in healthy donors. Looked up from germline, CDR1 is MNHNS and CDR2 is SASEGT. The CDR3 length is 14 residues. V lost 3 bases and J 1 base, leaving 9 bases between the germline ends. Sequencing used immunoSEQ multiplex PCR; TCRdb keeps in-frame clones, though not all of them. The sample contains around 150,000 clones, more than 75% of which appear only once. As for this clone: The antigen is undetermined.

The study's findings and limits: According to the study, 180 or so TCR beta chains were cytomegalovirus-associated.

The rearrangement links TRBV6-1 to TRBJ1-1; D not certain. This TCR derives from a man aged 18 to 35 in good health and CMV-seronegative. Source material: PBMCs. The CDR3 coding sequence is TGTGCCAGCAGTGAGGTCTGGAGGAACACTGAAGCTTTCTTT. As protein: CASSEVWRNTEAFF.